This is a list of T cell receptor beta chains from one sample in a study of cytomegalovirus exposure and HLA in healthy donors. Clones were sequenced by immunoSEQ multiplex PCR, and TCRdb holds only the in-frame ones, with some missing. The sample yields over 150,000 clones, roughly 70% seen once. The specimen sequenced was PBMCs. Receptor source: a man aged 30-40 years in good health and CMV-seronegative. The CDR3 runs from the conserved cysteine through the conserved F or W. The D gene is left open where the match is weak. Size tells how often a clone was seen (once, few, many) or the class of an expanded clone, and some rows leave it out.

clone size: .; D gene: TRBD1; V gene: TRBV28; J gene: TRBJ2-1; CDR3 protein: CASSSNNRGDEQFF; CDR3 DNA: TGTGCCAGCAGTTCTAACAACAGGGGCGATGAGCAGTTCTTC
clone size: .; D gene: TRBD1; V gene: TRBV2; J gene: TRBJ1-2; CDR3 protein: CASIRTGPYGYTF; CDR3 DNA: TGTGCCAGCATCCGGACAGGGCCCTATGGCTACACCTTC
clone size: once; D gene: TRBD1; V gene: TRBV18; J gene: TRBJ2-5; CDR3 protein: CASSRDRVETQYF; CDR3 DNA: TGTGCCAGCTCACGGGACAGGGTCGAGACCCAGTACTTC
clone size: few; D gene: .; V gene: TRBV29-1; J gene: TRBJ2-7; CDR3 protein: CSVEGQSYEQYF; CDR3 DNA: TGCAGCGTTGAAGGACAGTCCTACGAGCAGTACTTC
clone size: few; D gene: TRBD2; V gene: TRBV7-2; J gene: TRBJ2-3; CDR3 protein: CASSLAGLAGDTQYF; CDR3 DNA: TGTGCCAGCAGCTTAGCGGGACTAGCGGGGGATACGCAGTATTTT
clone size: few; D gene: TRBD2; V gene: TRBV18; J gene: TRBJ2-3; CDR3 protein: CASSPISVVAGSTDTQYF; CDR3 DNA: TGTGCCAGCTCACCAATATCCGTAGTAGCGGGGAGCACAGATACGCAGTATTTT
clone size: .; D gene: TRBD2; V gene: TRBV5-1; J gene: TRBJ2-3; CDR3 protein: CATGTSGGADTQYF; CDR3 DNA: TGCGCCACCGGGACTAGCGGGGGGGCAGATACGCAGTATTTT
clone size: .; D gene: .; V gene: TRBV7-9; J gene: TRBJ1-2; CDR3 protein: CASSRGGLEGYTF; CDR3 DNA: TGTGCCAGCTCCAGGGGTGGTCTGGAAGGCTACACCTTC
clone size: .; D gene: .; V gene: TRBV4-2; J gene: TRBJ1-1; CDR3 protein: CASSQRAGINPEAFF; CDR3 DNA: TGTGCCAGCAGCCAAAGAGCAGGAATAAACCCTGAAGCTTTCTTT
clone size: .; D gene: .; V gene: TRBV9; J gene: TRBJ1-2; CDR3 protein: CASMSYYGYTF; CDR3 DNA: TGTGCCAGCATGAGTTACTATGGCTACACCTTC
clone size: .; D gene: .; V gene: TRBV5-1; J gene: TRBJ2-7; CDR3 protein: CASSETDLHYEQYF; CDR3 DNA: TGCGCCAGCAGCGAGACAGATTTACACTACGAGCAGTACTTC
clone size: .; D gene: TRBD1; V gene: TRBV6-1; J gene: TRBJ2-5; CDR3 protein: CASSAFRQGRGETQYF; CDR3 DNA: TGTGCCAGCAGTGCATTCCGACAGGGTAGAGGGGAGACCCAGTACTTC
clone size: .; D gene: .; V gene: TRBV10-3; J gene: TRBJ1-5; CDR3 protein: CAISESSGQPQNF; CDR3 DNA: TGTGCCATCAGTGAGTCGAGCGGGCAGCCCCAGAATTTT
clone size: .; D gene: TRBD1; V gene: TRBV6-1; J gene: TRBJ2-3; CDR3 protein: CASTDRGDTQYF; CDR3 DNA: TGTGCCAGCACTGACAGGGGCGATACGCAGTATTTT
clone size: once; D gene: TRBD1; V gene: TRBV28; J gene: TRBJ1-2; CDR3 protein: CASSRTGLQGYGYTF; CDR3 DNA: TGTGCCAGCAGTAGGACAGGGCTTCAGGGCTATGGCTACACCTTC
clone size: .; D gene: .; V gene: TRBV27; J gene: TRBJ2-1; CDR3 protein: CASSFRRASPRGFSYNEQFF; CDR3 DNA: TGTGCCAGCAGTTTCCGCCGCGCTTCACCCCGGGGGTTCTCCTACAATGAGCAGTTCTTC
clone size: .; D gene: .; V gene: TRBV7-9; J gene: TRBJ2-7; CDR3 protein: CASSLANNAYEQYF; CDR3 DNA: TGTGCCAGCAGCTTAGCTAACAATGCCTACGAGCAGTACTTC
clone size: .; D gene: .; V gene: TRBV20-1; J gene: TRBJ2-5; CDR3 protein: CSRDFQETQYF; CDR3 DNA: TGCAGTAGGGACTTTCAAGAGACCCAGTACTTC
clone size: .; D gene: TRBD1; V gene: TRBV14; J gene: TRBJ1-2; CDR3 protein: CASSSHGTGHYGYTF; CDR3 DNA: TGTGCCAGCAGCTCCCACGGGACAGGGCACTATGGCTACACCTTC
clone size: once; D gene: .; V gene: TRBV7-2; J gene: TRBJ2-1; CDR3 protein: CASSSQAGYSYNEQFF; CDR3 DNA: TGTGCCAGCAGCTCCCAAGCAGGTTACTCCTACAATGAGCAGTTCTTC
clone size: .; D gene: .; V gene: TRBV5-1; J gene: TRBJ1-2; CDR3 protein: CASSLDPVNYGYPF; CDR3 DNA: TGCGCCAGCAGCTTGGACCCCGTTAACTATGGCTACCCCTTC
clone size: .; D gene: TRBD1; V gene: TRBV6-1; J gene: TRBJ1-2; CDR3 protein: CASSERDSTLPFYGYTF; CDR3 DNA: TGTGCCAGCAGTGAAAGGGACAGTACCCTTCCGTTCTATGGCTACACCTTC
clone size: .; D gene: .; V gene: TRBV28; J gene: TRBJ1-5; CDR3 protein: CASSPARRDGNQPQHF; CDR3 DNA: TGTGCCAGCAGTCCCGCCCGGAGGGATGGCAATCAGCCCCAGCATTTT
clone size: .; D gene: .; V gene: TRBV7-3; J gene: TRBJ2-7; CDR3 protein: CASSSGLSLGYEQYF; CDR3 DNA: TGTGCCAGCAGTTCCGGACTGTCACTTGGTTACGAGCAGTACTTC
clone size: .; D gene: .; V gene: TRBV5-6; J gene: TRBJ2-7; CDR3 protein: CASSLWAGVPYEQYF; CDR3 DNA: TGTGCCAGCAGCTTGTGGGCAGGGGTCCCCTACGAGCAGTACTTC
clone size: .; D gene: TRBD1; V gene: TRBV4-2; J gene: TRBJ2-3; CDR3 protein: CASSRQGNRLGDTQYF; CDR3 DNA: TGTGCCAGCAGCCGACAGGGGAATCGGCTCGGAGATACGCAGTATTTT
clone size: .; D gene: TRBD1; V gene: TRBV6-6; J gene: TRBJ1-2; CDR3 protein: CASSYSAGGGYTF; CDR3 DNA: TGTGCCAGCAGTTACTCGGCAGGGGGAGGCTACACCTTC
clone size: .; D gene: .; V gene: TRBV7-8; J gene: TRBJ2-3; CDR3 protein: CASSLRGKADTQYF; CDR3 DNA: TGTGCCAGCAGCTTACGGGGGAAAGCAGATACGCAGTATTTT
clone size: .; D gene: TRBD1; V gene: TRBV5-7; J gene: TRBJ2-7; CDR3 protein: CASSRDRGFGLNEQYF; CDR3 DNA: TGTGCCAGCAGCCGGGACAGGGGCTTTGGGCTTAACGAGCAGTACTTC
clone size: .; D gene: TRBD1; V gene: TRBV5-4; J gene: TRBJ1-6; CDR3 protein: CASSPGGQGRNSPLHF; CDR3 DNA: TGTGCCAGCAGCCCGGGGGGACAGGGGAGGAATTCACCCCTCCACTTT
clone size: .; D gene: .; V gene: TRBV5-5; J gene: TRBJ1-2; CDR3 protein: CASSEEVSGGYTF; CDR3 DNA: TGTGCCAGCAGCGAAGAGGTCAGTGGTGGCTACACCTTC
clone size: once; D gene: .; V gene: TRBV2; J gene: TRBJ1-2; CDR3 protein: CASSENGRVRGYTF; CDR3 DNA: TGTGCCAGCAGTGAAAATGGCAGGGTCCGCGGCTACACCTTC
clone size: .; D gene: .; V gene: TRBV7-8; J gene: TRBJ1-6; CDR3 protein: CASSPLDRPPENSPLHF; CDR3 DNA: TGTGCCAGCAGCCCCCTAGACCGACCTCCGGAGAATTCACCCCTCCACTTT
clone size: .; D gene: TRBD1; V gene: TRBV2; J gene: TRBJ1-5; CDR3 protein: CASTWEDRGQPQHF; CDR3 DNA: TGTGCCAGCACCTGGGAGGACAGGGGACAGCCCCAGCATTTT
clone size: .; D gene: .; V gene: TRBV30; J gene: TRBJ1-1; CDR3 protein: CAWSVTRRGTEAFF; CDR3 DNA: TGTGCCTGGAGTGTGACGAGGAGGGGCACTGAAGCTTTCTTT
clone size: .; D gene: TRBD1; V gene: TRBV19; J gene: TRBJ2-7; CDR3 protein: CASSIPGQGGTYEQYF; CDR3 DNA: TGTGCCAGTAGTATACCGGGACAGGGGGGAACCTACGAGCAGTACTTC
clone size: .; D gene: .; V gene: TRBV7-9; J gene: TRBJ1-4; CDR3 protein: CASSPGRGVYDEKLFF; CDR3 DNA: TGTGCCAGCAGCCCTGGTCGGGGGGTCTATGATGAAAAACTGTTTTTT
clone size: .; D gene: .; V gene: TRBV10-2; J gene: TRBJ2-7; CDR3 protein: CASRRTTGTEQYF; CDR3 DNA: TGCGCCAGCAGACGGACGACGGGAACCGAGCAGTACTTC
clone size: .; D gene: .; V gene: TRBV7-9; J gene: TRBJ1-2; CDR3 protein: CSSSFPGQGGGGYGYTF; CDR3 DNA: TGTTCCAGCAGCTTTCCGGGACAAGGGGGGGGTGGCTATGGCTACACCTTC
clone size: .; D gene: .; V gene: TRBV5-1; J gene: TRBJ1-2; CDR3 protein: CASSLGGLAANYGYTF; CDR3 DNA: TGCGCCAGCAGCTTGGGAGGGTTAGCAGCTAACTATGGCTACACCTTC
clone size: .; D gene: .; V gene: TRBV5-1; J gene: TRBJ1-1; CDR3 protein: CASAPQVNTEAFF; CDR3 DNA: TGCGCCAGCGCCCCTCAGGTGAACACTGAAGCTTTCTTT
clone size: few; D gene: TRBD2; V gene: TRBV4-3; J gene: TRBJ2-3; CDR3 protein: CASSTSGGGSSSTDTQYF; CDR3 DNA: TGCGCCAGCAGCACTAGCGGGGGGGGTAGCTCTAGCACAGATACGCAGTATTTT
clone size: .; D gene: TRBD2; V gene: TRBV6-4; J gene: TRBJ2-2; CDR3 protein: CASRIRGDTGELFF; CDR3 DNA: TGTGCCAGCAGGATCCGGGGGGACACCGGGGAGCTGTTTTTT
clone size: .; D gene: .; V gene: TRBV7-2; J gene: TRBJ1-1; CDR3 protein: CASSSESTVNTEAFF; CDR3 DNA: TGTGCCAGCAGCTCTGAATCGACAGTGAACACTGAAGCTTTCTTT
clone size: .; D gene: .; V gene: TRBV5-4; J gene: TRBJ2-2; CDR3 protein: CASSFSVGGSTGELFF; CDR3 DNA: TGTGCCAGCAGCTTCAGTGTCGGCGGGTCTACCGGGGAGCTGTTTTTT
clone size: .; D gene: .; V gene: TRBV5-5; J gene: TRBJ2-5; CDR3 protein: CASSLGREETQYF; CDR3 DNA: TGTGCCAGCAGCTTGGGGAGGGAAGAGACCCAGTACTTC
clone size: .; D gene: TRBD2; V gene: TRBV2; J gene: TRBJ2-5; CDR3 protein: CASSEWASGGETQETQYF; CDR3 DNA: TGTGCCAGCAGTGAATGGGCTAGCGGGGGGGAGACCCAAGAGACCCAGTACTTC
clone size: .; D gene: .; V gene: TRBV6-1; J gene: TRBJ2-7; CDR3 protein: CASSENRESEQYF; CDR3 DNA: TGTGCCAGCAGTGAAAACAGGGAGAGCGAGCAGTACTTC
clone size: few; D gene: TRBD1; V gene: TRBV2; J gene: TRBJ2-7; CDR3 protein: CASNSDRGYEQYF; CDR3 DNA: TGTGCCAGCAATTCGGACAGGGGCTACGAGCAGTACTTC
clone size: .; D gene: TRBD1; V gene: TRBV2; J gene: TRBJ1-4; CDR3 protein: CASNNGGGDEKLFF; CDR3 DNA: TGTGCCAGCAATAATGGAGGGGGCGATGAAAAACTGTTTTTT
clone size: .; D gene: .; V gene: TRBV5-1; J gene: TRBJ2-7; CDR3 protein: CASSTYPRGTSPWEQYF; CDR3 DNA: TGCGCCAGCAGCACGTACCCGAGGGGGACAAGCCCATGGGAGCAGTACTTC
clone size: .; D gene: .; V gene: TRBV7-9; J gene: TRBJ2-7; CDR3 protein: CSSSPPDTSYEQYF; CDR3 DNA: TGTTCCAGCAGCCCCCCGGACACCTCCTACGAGCAGTACTTC
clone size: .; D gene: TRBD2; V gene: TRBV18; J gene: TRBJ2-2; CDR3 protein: CASSPRTSVIGELFF; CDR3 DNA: TGTGCCAGCTCACCCCGGACTAGCGTAATCGGGGAGCTGTTTTTT